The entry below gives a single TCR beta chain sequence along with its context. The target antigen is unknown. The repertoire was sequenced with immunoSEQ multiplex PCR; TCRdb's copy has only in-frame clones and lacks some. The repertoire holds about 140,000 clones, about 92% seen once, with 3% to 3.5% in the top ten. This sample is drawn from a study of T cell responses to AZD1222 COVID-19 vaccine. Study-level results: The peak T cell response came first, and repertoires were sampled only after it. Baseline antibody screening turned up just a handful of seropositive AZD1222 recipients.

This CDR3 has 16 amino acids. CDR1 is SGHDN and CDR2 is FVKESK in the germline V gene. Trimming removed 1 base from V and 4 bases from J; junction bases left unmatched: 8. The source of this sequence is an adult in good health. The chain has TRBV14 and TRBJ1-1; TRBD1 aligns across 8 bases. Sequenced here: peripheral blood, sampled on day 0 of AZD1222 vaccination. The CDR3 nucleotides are TGTGCCAGCAGCCAAGTGGCAGGGGGCTATATCACTGAAGCTTTCTTT. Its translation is CASSQVAGGYITEAFF.